A single count supports the clone carrying this T cell receptor beta chain. The entry originates in a study of blood T cell repertoires in COVID-19. About the study: Italy, Spain and the United States were the sources of the convalescent and acute COVID-19 samples. PBMCs, B-cell-depleted T cells, or T cells were the source of the cDNA or gDNA that made up the material.

Authors' data handling: For nucleated cells, counts were estimated from reference gene primer amplification. This table comes from immunoSEQ multiplex PCR, and its TCRdb copy is limited to in-frame clones, with some not included. The DNA was the basis for D and trimming; V, J and clone size are from that table. Of about 220,000 clones in the sample, about 84% were seen once. The CDR3 runs to 17 residues. V lost 4 bases and J 6 bases, leaving 22 bases between the germline ends. CDR1 MGHDK and CDR2 SYGVNS come from the germline V gene. This sequence was found in a human donor in a cohort sampled during active COVID-19. The material sequenced was peripheral blood. This chain uses TRBV25-1 with TRBJ2-1; a weak D match, TRBD1 (5 bases). The DNA of the CDR3 is TGTGCCAGCAGTGGACCAATCGCCGGACAAGTCGTCAATGAGCAGTTCTTC. This sequence encodes CASSGPIAGQVVNEQFF.